This TCR beta chain was captured in a study of T cell responses to AZD1222 COVID-19 vaccine. Worth noting for this clone: Its specificity is not known. At one of its ends the junction is not consistent with the germline gene, which may arise from a read error.

The CDR3 contains 13 residues. The table came from immunoSEQ multiplex PCR; TCRdb's copy has only in-frame clones and leaves some out. The sample holds approximately 170,000 clones; 87% are singletons and the top ten take 0.85% to 1.1%. Points from the study as a whole: Females made up more of the donors, who were largely white British, and clonal diversity may have come out too low. At baseline, just five to seven AZD1222 recipients tested seropositive.

The chain uses TRBV23-1 and TRBJ2-7, with TRBD2 identical over 7 bases. TRBV23-1 qualifies as an ORF whose function is uncertain. This material consisted of peripheral blood, taken 28 days after the second AZD1222 dose. The receptor's source is an adult who received the AZD1222 COVID-19 vaccine. The CDR3 DNA reads TGCACCAGCACCCCACCTAGCGGCTACGAGCAGTACTTC. Its translation: CTSTPPSGYEQYF.